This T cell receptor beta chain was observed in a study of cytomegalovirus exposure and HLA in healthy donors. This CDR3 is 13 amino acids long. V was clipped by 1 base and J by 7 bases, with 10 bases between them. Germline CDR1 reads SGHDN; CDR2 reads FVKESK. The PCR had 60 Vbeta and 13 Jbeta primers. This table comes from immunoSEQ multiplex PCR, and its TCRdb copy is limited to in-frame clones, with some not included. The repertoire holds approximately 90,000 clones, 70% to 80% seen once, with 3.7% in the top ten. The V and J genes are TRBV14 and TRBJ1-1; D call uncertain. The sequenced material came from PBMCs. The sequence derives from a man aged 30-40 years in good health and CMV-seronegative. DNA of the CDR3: TGTGCCAGCAGCCAAGTGGTCGGCGGTGAAGCTTTCTTT. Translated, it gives CASSQVVGGEAFF.